These 15 T cell receptor beta chains were all obtained from the same sample, sequenced in a study of blood T cell repertoires in COVID-19. Assay: immunoSEQ multiplex PCR; the TCRdb copy retains only in-frame clones and omits some. The table lists 50,000 to 75,000 clones, around 81% of them singletons. Sequenced: peripheral blood. All receptors derive from a man aged 55 to 69 with acute or convalescent COVID-19.

This chain uses TRBV27 with TRBJ2-2; tentative D call: TRBD2 (6 bases). CDR1 is MNHEY and CDR2 is SMNVEV in the germline V gene (reference sequence). CDR3 length equals 15 residues. V lost 7 bases and J lost 1, with 13 bases in between. The CDR3 reads CASTPFGGNTGELFF. CDR3 bases: TGTGCCAGCACCCCTTTCGGGGGGAACACCGGGGAGCTGTTTTTT.

The V gene is TRBV6-5, the J gene TRBJ2-1; 10 bases are a match to TRBD2. The CDR3 is 15 amino acids. After removal of 5 bases from V and 5 bases from J, the junction contained 6 bases not matched to a gene. Looked up from germline, CDR1 is MNHEY and CDR2 is SVGAGI. CDR3 bases: TGTGCCAGCAGTCTGAGCGGGGGGGCGAACAATGAGCAGTTCTTC. It yields the protein CASSLSGGANNEQFF.

V usage is TRBV19 and J usage is TRBJ2-2, with TRBD2 matching 13 bases. Germline CDR1 reads LNHDA; CDR2 reads SQIVND (reference sequence). Trimming at V came to 6 bases and at J to 7 bases, leaving 11 bases not matched to a gene. The CDR3 covers 17 residues. As DNA, the CDR3 is TGTGCCAGTAGGGGGACTAGCGGGGTATCGCCCGTCGGGGAGCTGTTTTTT. Its protein is CASRGTSGVSPVGELFF.

Only a few counts were recorded for this clone. This rearrangement joins TRBV5-4 to TRBJ1-6, with 9 bases that match TRBD1. Germline CDR1 reads SGHNT; CDR2 reads YYREEE (reference sequence). With V trimmed by 1 base and J by 10 bases, 6 bases remained unmatched. The CDR3 spans 15 residues. The CDR3 loop reads CASSLRTGDGSPLHF. DNA of the CDR3: TGTGCCAGCAGCTTGAGGACAGGGGATGGCTCACCCCTCCACTTT.

The V and J genes are TRBV7-2 and TRBJ2-3; 12 positions agree with TRBD2. J gave up 6 bases and V 4 bases, and 11 bases lay outside the gene matches. Per germline, CDR1 SGHTA and CDR2 FQGNSA. The CDR3 spans 17 residues. CDR3 nucleotides: TGTGCCAGCAGCTCACTACCGACTAGCGGGGGTAGGGATACGCAGTATTTT. Translation gives CASSSLPTSGGRDTQYF.

This clone was seen a few times. The chain carries TRBV7-2 and TRBJ1-6; D may be TRBD1 (5 bases). CDR3 length: 17 amino acids. Trimming removed 6 bases at V and 8 bases at J, with 23 bases between. Germline assignment: CDR1 SGHTA and CDR2 FQGNSA. The CDR3 loop is CASSLRSGGGADSPLHF. CDR3 sequence (DNA): TGTGCCAGCAGTTTAAGGTCGGGGGGGGGAGCGGATTCACCCCTCCACTTT.

There are a few counts of this clone. The rearrangement joins TRBV6-5 to TRBJ2-3; D gene uncertain. The CDR3 contains 14 residues. V was clipped by 7 bases and J by 1 base, with 12 bases between them. The germline gives CDR1 MNHEY, CDR2 SVGAGI. The CDR3 reads CASTPRLGTDTQYF. In nucleotides, the CDR3 is TGTGCCAGCACTCCACGGCTAGGCACAGATACGCAGTATTTT.

This clone has a handful of counts. The chain carries TRBV19 and TRBJ1-3; 9 nucleotides match TRBD1. Germline V CDR1 and CDR2: LNHDA, SQIVND (reference sequence). The CDR3 length is 17 residues. V shed 3 bases, J shed 2 bases, and the junction held 8 bases outside the gene matches. The CDR3 here is CASSMGQGRGTGNTIYF. The CDR3 DNA sequence: TGTGCCAGTAGTATGGGACAGGGAAGGGGCACTGGAAACACCATATATTTT.

The rearrangement uses TRBV5-1 and TRBJ1-2; TRBD1 might be the D (6 bases). Germline-derived CDR1 and CDR2 are SGHRS and YFSETQ. Trimming pared 0 bases from V and 4 bases from J, leaving 16 bases between. CDR3 length equals 16 residues. CDR3 DNA: TGCGCCAGCAGCTTGGATACCACAGGGATTACCTATGGCTACACCTTC. Translating gives CASSLDTTGITYGYTF.

The chain combines TRBV9 with TRBJ2-2; perhaps TRBD2 as D (5 bases). V was cut by 0 bases and J by 5 bases, with 8 bases left in between. The CDR3 loop spans 14 amino acids. The germline gives CDR1 SGDLS, CDR2 YYNGEE. CDR3 loop: CASSVVPGTGELFF. CDR3 DNA sequence: TGTGCCAGCAGCGTAGTTCCGGGAACCGGGGAGCTGTTTTTT. Drawing the rest from reference TRBV9 and TRBJ2-2, the complete variable domain is DSGVTQTPKHLITATGQRVTLRCSPRSGDLSVYWYQQSLDQGLQFLIQYYNGEERAKGNILERFSAQQFPDLHSELNLSSLELGDSALYFCASSVVPGTGELFFGEGSRLTVL.

The chain recombines TRBV12-3 or TRBV12-4 with TRBJ2-3; D ambiguous. The CDR3 totals 12 residues. V was shortened by 6 bases and J by 2 bases, with 6 bases between the two germline ends. The CDR3 loop is CASSYFTDTQYF. As DNA, the CDR3 is TGTGCCAGCAGCTACTTCACAGATACGCAGTATTTT.

This clone was seen just once. J is TRBJ1-1 and V is TRBV19; no firm D call. The ends were cut back, 2 bases at V and 2 bases at J, with 9 bases in the middle. CDR3 length: 14 amino acids. Looked up from germline, CDR1 is LNHDA and CDR2 is SQIVND (reference sequence). The CDR3 protein is CASSIRRDNTEAFF. CDR3 DNA sequence: TGTGCCAGTAGTATACGGCGGGATAACACTGAAGCTTTCTTT.

This clone was recorded once. The chain uses TRBV7-8 and TRBJ2-2; D might be TRBD1 (6 bases). CDR3 size: 19 residues. Germline CDR1 and CDR2: SGHVS and FQNEAQ. Between the trimmed V and J ends, which lost 5 bases and 1 base, there was a span of 23 bases. The CDR3: CASSPWQGTNRLNTGELFF. The DNA of the CDR3 is TGTGCCAGCAGCCCTTGGCAGGGGACAAATCGTCTGAACACCGGGGAGCTGTTTTTT.

The V gene is TRBV18, the J gene TRBJ2-7; TRBD1 agrees at 12 bases. The J segment lost 12 bases and the V segment lost 6 bases, leaving 12 bases of the junction unmatched. Germline loops: CDR1 KGHSH, CDR2 LQKENI. The CDR3 has 14 residues. CDR3 DNA sequence: TGTGCCAGCTCCCCCGGGACAGGGGGCTACGAGGGGTACTTC. As protein: CASSPGTGGYEGYF.

The chain is built from TRBV10-1 and TRBJ1-3, with D possibly TRBD1 on 5 matching bases. The CDR3 spans 15 residues. CDR1 and CDR2 (germline): WNHNN, SYGVQD (reference sequence). Trimming took 8 bases from V and 0 from J, leaving 14 bases between them. This CDR3 reads CASPGGPSSGNTIYF. The CDR3 DNA is TGCGCCAGCCCGGGGGGACCGAGCTCTGGAAACACCATATATTTT.